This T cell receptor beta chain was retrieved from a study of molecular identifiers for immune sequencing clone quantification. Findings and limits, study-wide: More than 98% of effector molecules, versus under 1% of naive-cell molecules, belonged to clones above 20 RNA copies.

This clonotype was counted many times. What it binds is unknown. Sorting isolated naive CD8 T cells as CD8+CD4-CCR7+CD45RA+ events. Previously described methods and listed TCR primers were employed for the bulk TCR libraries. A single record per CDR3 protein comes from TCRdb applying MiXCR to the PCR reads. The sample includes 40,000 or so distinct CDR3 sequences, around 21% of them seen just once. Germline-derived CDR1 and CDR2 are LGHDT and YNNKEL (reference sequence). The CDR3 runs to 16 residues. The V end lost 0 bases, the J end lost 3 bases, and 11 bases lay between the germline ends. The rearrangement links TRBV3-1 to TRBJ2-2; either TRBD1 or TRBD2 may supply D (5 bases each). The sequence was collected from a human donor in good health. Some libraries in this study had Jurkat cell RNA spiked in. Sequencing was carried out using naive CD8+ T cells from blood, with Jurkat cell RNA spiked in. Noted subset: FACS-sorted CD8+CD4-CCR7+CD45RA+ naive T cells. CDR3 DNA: TGTGCCAGCAGCCAAGATCCCGAGGGGTACACCGGGGAGCTGTTTTTT. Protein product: CASSQDPEGYTGELFF.